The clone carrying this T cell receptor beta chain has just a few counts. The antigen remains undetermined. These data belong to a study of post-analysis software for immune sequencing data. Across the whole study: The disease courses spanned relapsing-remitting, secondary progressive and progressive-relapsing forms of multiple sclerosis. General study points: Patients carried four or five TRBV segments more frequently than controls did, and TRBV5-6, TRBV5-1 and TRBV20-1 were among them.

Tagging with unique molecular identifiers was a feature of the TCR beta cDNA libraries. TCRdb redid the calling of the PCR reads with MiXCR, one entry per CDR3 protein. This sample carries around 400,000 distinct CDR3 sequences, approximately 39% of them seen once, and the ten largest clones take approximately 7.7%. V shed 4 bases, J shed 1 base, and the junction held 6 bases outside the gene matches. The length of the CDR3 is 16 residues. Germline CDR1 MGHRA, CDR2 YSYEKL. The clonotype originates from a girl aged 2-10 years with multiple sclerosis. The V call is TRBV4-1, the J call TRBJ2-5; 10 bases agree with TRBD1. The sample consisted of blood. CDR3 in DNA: TGCGCCAGCAGCCTACGGACAGGGGGGGCCCAAGAGACCCAGTACTTC. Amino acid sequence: CASSLRTGGAQETQYF.